These 5 T cell receptor beta chains were all obtained from the same sample, sequenced in a study of blood T cell repertoires in COVID-19. Using immunoSEQ multiplex PCR, the repertoire was profiled, and TCRdb retains in-frame clones only, with some absent. The sample contains 110,000 to 150,000 clones, 82% of which appear only once. The sequenced sample consisted of peripheral blood. The source of these receptors is a woman of 80 years or more with acute or convalescent COVID-19.

V gene TRBV7-8 combines with J gene TRBJ2-7; the match to TRBD2 covers 16 bases. Trimming cost V 5 bases and J 2 bases; bases outside gene matches: 21. Germline CDR1 and CDR2: SGHVS and FQNEAQ. The CDR3 covers 22 residues. CDR3 nucleotide sequence: TGTGCCAGCAGCCCACACAGATTCCCGGGACTAGCGGGAGGGCCTACAACCTACGAGCAGTACTTC. It translates to CASSPHRFPGLAGGPTTYEQYF.

The rearrangement uses TRBV7-2 and TRBJ2-3; 11 bases agree with TRBD2. Per the germline V gene, CDR1 is SGHTA and CDR2 is FQGNSA. The CDR3 is made up of 18 amino acids. V gave up 2 bases and J gave up 2 bases; unmatched junction bases: 9. DNA for the CDR3: TGTGCCAGCAGCTTACCCCTAGCGGGGGGTCTAAACACAGATACGCAGTATTTT. Translation: CASSLPLAGGLNTDTQYF.

The chain uses TRBV27 and TRBJ2-1; 15 bases are a match to TRBD2. Germline trimming cut 3 bases from V and 3 bases from J; bases unmatched to any gene: 3. Germline CDR1 and CDR2: MNHEY and SMNVEV (reference sequence). This CDR3 region has 17 residues. The CDR3 coding sequence is TGTGCCAGCAGTTTGTGGACTAGCGGGGGGGGCTACAATGAGCAGTTCTTC. It yields the protein CASSLWTSGGGYNEQFF.

V is TRBV19 and J is TRBJ2-5; perhaps TRBD2 as D (6 bases). Trimming cost V 8 bases and J 1 base, with 14 bases left between them. This CDR3 has 14 amino acids. Looked up from germline, CDR1 is LNHDA and CDR2 is SQIVND (reference sequence). In DNA form, the CDR3 reads TGTGCCAGTGCCTGGACTATAACCCAAGAGACCCAGTACTTC. It specifies CASAWTITQETQYF.

The chain uses TRBV5-1 and TRBJ1-4, with 8 positions matching TRBD1. CDR3 length: 14 residues. V gave up 4 bases and J gave up 4 bases; unmatched junction bases: 3. Germline V gene data show CDR1 as SGHRS and CDR2 as YFSETQ. The CDR3 here is CASSAGGHNEKLFF. Written as DNA, the CDR3 is TGCGCCAGCAGCGCAGGGGGCCATAATGAAAAACTGTTTTTT.